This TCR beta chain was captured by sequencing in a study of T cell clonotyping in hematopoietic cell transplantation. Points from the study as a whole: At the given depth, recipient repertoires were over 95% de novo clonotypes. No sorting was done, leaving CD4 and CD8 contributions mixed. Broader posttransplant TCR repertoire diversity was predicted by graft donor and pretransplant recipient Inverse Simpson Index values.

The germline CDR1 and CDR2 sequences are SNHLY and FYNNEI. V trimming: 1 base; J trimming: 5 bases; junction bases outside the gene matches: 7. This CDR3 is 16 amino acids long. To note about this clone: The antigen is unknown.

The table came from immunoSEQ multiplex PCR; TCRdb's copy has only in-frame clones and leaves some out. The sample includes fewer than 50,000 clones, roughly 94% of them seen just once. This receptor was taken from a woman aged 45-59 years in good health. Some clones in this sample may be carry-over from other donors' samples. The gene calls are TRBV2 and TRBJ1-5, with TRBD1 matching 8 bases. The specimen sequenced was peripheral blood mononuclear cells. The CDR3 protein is CASSEEAGGFDQPQHF. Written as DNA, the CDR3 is TGTGCCAGCAGTGAAGAGGCAGGGGGCTTTGATCAGCCCCAGCATTTT.